The 29 T cell receptor beta chains given below trace back to one sample, sequenced in a study of blood T cell repertoires in COVID-19. Some clones are missing from TCRdb's copy, which holds only in-frame ones; the method was immunoSEQ multiplex PCR. Of about 140,000 clones detected, 65% to 90% appear once; the ten largest clones hold about 9.4%. Sequenced input: peripheral blood. The receptors were gathered from a man aged 55 to 70 with active or convalescent COVID-19.

This rearrangement joins TRBV5-1 to TRBJ2-7; possibly TRBD1 for D (5 bases). CDR1 and CDR2 from the germline V gene are SGHRS and YFSETQ. V was trimmed by 4 bases and J by 0 bases, leaving 14 bases between them. This CDR3 spans 15 amino acids. In DNA form, the CDR3 reads TGCGCCAGCAGCCTGGTCCAGGGTAACTCCTACGAGCAGTACTTC. Amino acid sequence: CASSLVQGNSYEQYF.

The V gene is TRBV18, the J gene TRBJ1-1; TRBD1 aligns across 9 bases. V trimming: 3 bases; J trimming: 4 bases; junction bases outside the gene matches: 9. CDR1 is KGHSH, CDR2 LQKENI, per germline. The CDR3 consists of 16 residues. The CDR3 DNA reads TGTGCCAGCTCACCCGACAGGGGGGATTGGAGCACTGAAGCTTTCTTT. Translating it yields CASSPDRGDWSTEAFF.

The rearrangement uses TRBV20-1 and TRBJ1-1; D not certain. The CDR3 runs to 11 residues. V gave up 3 bases and J gave up 9 bases, with 11 bases separating them. CDR1 is DFQATT, CDR2 SNEGSKA, per germline (reference sequence). CDR3 nucleotide sequence: TGCAGTGCTAGCGACGGGTCTCAAGCTTTCTTT. It translates to CSASDGSQAFF.

This chain links TRBV6-1 with TRBJ2-7, with D maybe TRBD1 (5 bases). The CDR3 sequence is 14 residues long. The germline gives CDR1 MNHNS, CDR2 SASEGT. Trimming pared 2 bases from V and 6 bases from J, leaving 14 bases between. The chain's CDR3 is CASSEFVGQGEQYV. For the CDR3, the DNA is TGTGCCAGCAGTGAATTTGTAGGGCAGGGCGAGCAGTACGTC.

The chain recombines TRBV19 with TRBJ1-2, with a tentative D call TRBD1 (5 bases). The length of the CDR3 is 12 residues. CDR1 is LNHDA and CDR2 is SQIVND in the germline V gene (reference sequence). The V end was cut by 1 base, the J end by 6 bases, with 6 bases between. CDR3 in amino acids: CASSIGGNGYTF. As DNA, the CDR3 is TGTGCCAGTAGTATAGGGGGCAATGGCTACACCTTC.

J is TRBJ2-1 and V is TRBV11-3; 10 bases match TRBD1. V was clipped by 5 bases and J by 8 bases; unmatched bases: 12. The CDR3 runs 16 residues. Germline V CDR1 and CDR2: SGHNT, YENEEA. The chain's CDR3 is CASSPPGQGIVYEQFF. Here the CDR3 DNA reads TGTGCCAGCAGCCCACCGGGACAGGGGATTGTATATGAGCAGTTCTTC. The variable domain in full, with the rest retrieved from reference TRBV11-3 and TRBJ2-1, is EAGVVQSPRYKIIEKKQPVAFWCNPISGHNTLYWYLQNLGQGPELLIRYENEEAVDDSQLPKDRFSAERLKGVDSTLKIQPAELGDSAVYLCASSPPGQGIVYEQFFGPGTRLTVL.

The DNA for the CDR3 is TGCGCCAGCAGCTTGGTGTCTAGCGGGAGGAGTGAGCAGTTCTTC. The encoded protein is CASSLVSSGRSEQFF. The chain joins TRBV5-1 to TRBJ2-1, with 11 bases that match TRBD2. Germline V gives CDR1 SGHRS, CDR2 YFSETQ. The CDR3 runs to 15 residues. J gave up 9 bases and V 0 bases, and 5 bases lay outside the gene matches.

J is TRBJ2-7 and V is TRBV12-3 or TRBV12-4; 7 bases align to TRBD1. This CDR3 is 12 amino acids long. J was trimmed by 7 bases and V by 5 bases; bases with no gene match: 5. The CDR3 nucleotides read TGTGCCAGCAGTACAGGGGTGGGGGAGCAGTACTTC. Amino acids: CASSTGVGEQYF.

The chain links TRBV2 to TRBJ2-6, with 7 positions matching TRBD1. Germline-derived CDR1 and CDR2 are SNHLY and FYNNEI. J was trimmed by 3 bases and V by 7 bases; bases with no gene match: 15. The CDR3 has 18 residues. In nucleotides, the CDR3 is TGTGCCAGCAAGTTCCGCTCGACAGGGACGTTTGGGGCCAACGTCCTGACTTTC. Translating gives CASKFRSTGTFGANVLTF.

This clone was seen only once. The CDR3 here is CASSAGQGLGTQYF. The CDR3 nucleotides read TGCGCCAGCAGTGCGGGACAGGGGTTAGGGACCCAGTACTTC. The chain recombines TRBV10-2 with TRBJ2-5; the match to TRBD1 covers 10 bases. Germline CDR1 WSHSY, CDR2 SAAADI. This CDR3 is built from 14 residues. Germline trimming cut 4 bases from V and 7 bases from J; bases unmatched to any gene: 6.

V and J are TRBV12-3 or TRBV12-4 and TRBJ1-6; D gene unclear. This CDR3 has 11 residues. V lost 1 base and J 14 bases, leaving 6 bases between the germline ends. This chain's CDR3 is CASSLGLSLHF. For the CDR3, the DNA is TGTGCCAGCAGTTTAGGTCTATCCCTCCACTTT.

The V gene is TRBV6-5, the J gene TRBJ2-5; D possibly corresponds to TRBD1 (6 bases). V shed 6 bases and J shed 3 bases, with 14 bases lying between them. This CDR3 comprises 14 residues. CDR1 MNHEY and CDR2 SVGAGI come from the germline V gene. CDR3 in amino acids: CASRRTVGEETQYF. The DNA of the CDR3 is TGTGCCAGCAGACGGACAGTAGGGGAAGAGACCCAGTACTTC.

V usage is TRBV15 and J usage is TRBJ2-1, with 8 bases matching TRBD2. V lost 0 bases to trimming and J lost 5 bases; unmatched junction nucleotides: 18. The CDR3 is made up of 20 amino acids. The germline V gene has CDR1 LNHNV and CDR2 YYDKDF (reference sequence). DNA for the CDR3: TGTGCCACCAGCAGAGATAATTCGGTAGCGGGGTCAGAGGCTGACAATGAGCAGTTCTTC. Translated: CATSRDNSVAGSEADNEQFF.

The chain couples TRBV4-3 to TRBJ1-5; D may be TRBD1 (5 bases). The CDR3 extends over 16 amino acids. V was clipped by 4 bases and J by 3 bases, with 16 bases between them. The germline gives CDR1 LGHNA, CDR2 YSLEER. As DNA, the CDR3 is TGCGCCAGCAGCCCGAATACTCAGGGACTCAATCAGCCCCAGCATTTT. Amino acids: CASSPNTQGLNQPQHF.

Only a few counts were recorded for this clone. The chain recombines TRBV7-8 with TRBJ1-6, with 8 bases fitting TRBD1. V lost 3 bases to trimming and J lost 9 bases; unmatched junction nucleotides: 7. The germline CDR1 and CDR2 sequences are SGHVS and FQNEAQ. This CDR3 has 15 amino acids. Here the CDR3 DNA reads TGTGCCAGCAGCTTCCGGACAGGGTCAGGTTCACCCCTCCACTTT. Its translation: CASSFRTGSGSPLHF.

This sequence joins TRBV10-2 and TRBJ1-5; the D gene is possibly TRBD1 (5 bases). V lost 5 bases and J lost 6, with 11 bases in between. CDR1 and CDR2 from the germline V gene are WSHSY and SAAADI. The CDR3 contains 13 residues. The CDR3 loop is CASSTGLSQPQHF. CDR3 in DNA: TGCGCCAGCAGTACAGGTTTGTCTCAGCCCCAGCATTTT.

The CDR3 here is CASSQVVAYNEQFF. CDR3 bases: TGCGCCAGCAGCCAAGTGGTAGCCTACAATGAGCAGTTCTTC. The J gene is TRBJ2-1, the V gene TRBV4-3; D uncertain. Germline CDR1 LGHNA, CDR2 YSLEER. V lost 1 base to trimming and J lost 2 bases, with 6 bases between them. This CDR3 spans 14 amino acids.

This chain's CDR3 is CASTQGPGNTIYF. For the CDR3, the DNA is TGTGCCAGTACCCAGGGCCCTGGAAACACCATATATTTT. The genes are TRBV19 and TRBJ1-3; D is perhaps TRBD1 (5 bases). V shed 7 bases and J shed 2 bases, with 9 bases lying between them. Germline-derived CDR1 and CDR2 are LNHDA and SQIVND (reference sequence). The CDR3 loop spans 13 amino acids.

The V and J genes are TRBV20-1 and TRBJ1-2, with 10 positions matching TRBD1. CDR1 and CDR2 from the germline V gene are DFQATT and SNEGSKA (reference sequence). The J segment lost 5 bases and the V segment lost 3 bases, leaving 6 bases of the junction unmatched. CDR3 length: 14 amino acids. The CDR3 DNA reads TGCAGTGCTAGTCCCGGGACAGGGGCTTATGGCTACACCTTC. Amino acid sequence: CSASPGTGAYGYTF.

The chain couples TRBV30 to TRBJ1-6; the match to TRBD1 covers 7 bases. Per the germline V gene, CDR1 is GTSNPN and CDR2 is SVGIG (reference sequence). Trimming cost V 5 bases and J 7 bases; bases outside gene matches: 5. This CDR3 is 13 amino acids long. CDR3 loop: CAWQDRLNSPLHF. CDR3 coding DNA: TGTGCCTGGCAGGACAGGCTAAATTCACCCCTCCACTTT.

CDR3 residues: CAWRTPGQGFGNTIYF. The CDR3 nucleotides are TGTGCCTGGAGGACTCCGGGACAGGGATTTGGAAACACCATATATTTT. The genes are TRBV30 and TRBJ1-3; 9 nucleotides agree with TRBD1. The CDR3 spans 16 residues. V was clipped by 3 bases and J by 3 bases; unmatched bases: 9. From germline, CDR1 is GTSNPN and CDR2 SVGIG (reference sequence).

This chain uses TRBV27 with TRBJ2-5; weak D call: TRBD2 (5 bases). The CDR3 loop spans 16 amino acids. Between the trimmed V and J ends, which lost 1 base and 3 bases, there was a span of 15 bases. Germline lookup yields CDR1 MNHEY and CDR2 SMNVEV (reference sequence). The CDR3 DNA reads as TGTGCCAGCAGTTTATGGTTGGGAGCCAACAAAGAGACCCAGTACTTC. Protein product: CASSLWLGANKETQYF.

This rearrangement joins TRBV25-1 to TRBJ1-1, with 8 bases that match TRBD1. Germline trimming cut 2 bases from V and 5 bases from J; bases unmatched to any gene: 4. Germline-derived CDR1 and CDR2 are MGHDK and SYGVNS. The CDR3 is 14 amino acids. The CDR3 region has the DNA TGTGCCAGCAGTGAACAGGGGGCAGGGACTGAAGCTTTCTTT. Translated, it gives CASSEQGAGTEAFF.

This rearrangement joins TRBV4-3 to TRBJ2-7, with 8 bases lining up with TRBD1. Germline CDR1 is LGHNA and CDR2 is YSLEER. The CDR3 totals 14 residues. V lost 1 base to trimming and J lost 6 bases; unmatched junction nucleotides: 5. The DNA for the CDR3 is TGCGCCAGCAGCCAAGGGCGGACAGGGTCCGAGCAGTACTTC. This codes for CASSQGRTGSEQYF.

The chain links TRBV10-3 to TRBJ1-6, with TRBD1 matching over 9 bases. Germline CDR1 is ENHRY and CDR2 is SYGVKD. This CDR3 contains 16 residues. V dropped 3 bases and J dropped 10; count of bases not matched to a gene: 10. DNA for the CDR3: TGTGCCATCAGTGACCCTCCGGGACAGGGCAACTCACCCCTCCACTTT. Translated: CAISDPPGQGNSPLHF.

This rearrangement joins TRBV29-1 to TRBJ1-2; TRBD1 might be the D (5 bases). Deletions cut 3 bases from V and 2 bases from J, with 10 bases between. The V gene's germline CDR1 is SQVTM and CDR2 ANQGSEA. The CDR3 consists of 13 residues. This chain's CDR3 is CSVEGGDNYGYTF. CDR3 nucleotide sequence: TGCAGCGTTGAGGGAGGGGACAACTATGGCTACACCTTC. Together with reference TRBV29-1 and TRBJ1-2, the CDR3 gives the full variable domain: SAVISQKPSRDICQRGTSLTIQCQVDSQVTMMFWYRQQPGQSLTLIATANQGSEATYESGFVIDKFPISRPNLTFSTLTVSNMSPEDSSIYLCSVEGGDNYGYTFGSGTRLTVV.

The rearrangement uses TRBV19 and TRBJ2-1; 16 bases are shared with TRBD2. Germline V CDR1 and CDR2: LNHDA, SQIVND (reference sequence). The CDR3 is made up of 18 amino acids. With V trimmed by 3 bases and J by 7 bases, 9 bases remained unmatched. The CDR3 coding sequence is TGTGCCAGTAGTATCTGGGGACTAGCGGGAGGGCCGGGGAATGAGCAGTTCTTC. Its protein product is CASSIWGLAGGPGNEQFF.

This clone was seen once. The genes are TRBV6-2 or TRBV6-3 and TRBJ2-1, with 9 bases matching TRBD2. V lost 5 bases and J lost 12; bases outside the gene matches: 14. Germline CDR1 and CDR2: MNHEY and SVGEGT. There are 15 residues in the CDR3. Written as DNA, the CDR3 is TGTGCCAGCAGTCCCCGTAGCGGGAGTTTAGTTGGGCAGTTCTTC. It yields the protein CASSPRSGSLVGQFF.

V and J are TRBV6-5 and TRBJ1-2; D uncertain. V dropped 7 bases and J dropped 7 bases, with 19 bases sitting between them. The CDR3 has 14 amino acids. Per the germline V gene, CDR1 is MNHEY and CDR2 is SVGAGI. The DNA of the CDR3 is TGTGCCAGCACCGACCTCCGGCGGGCACCTGGCTACACCTTC. This sequence encodes CASTDLRRAPGYTF.